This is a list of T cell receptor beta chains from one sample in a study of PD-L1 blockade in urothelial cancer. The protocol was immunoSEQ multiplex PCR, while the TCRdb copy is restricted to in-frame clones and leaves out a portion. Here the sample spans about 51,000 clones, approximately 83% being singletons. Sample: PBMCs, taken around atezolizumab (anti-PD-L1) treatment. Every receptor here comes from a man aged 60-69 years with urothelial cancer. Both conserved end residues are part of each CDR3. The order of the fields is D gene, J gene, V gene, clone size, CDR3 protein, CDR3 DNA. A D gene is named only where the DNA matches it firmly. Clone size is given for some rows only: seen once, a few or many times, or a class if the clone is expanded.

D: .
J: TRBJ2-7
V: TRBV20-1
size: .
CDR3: CSARQSYEQYF
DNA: TGCAGTGCTAGACAGTCCTACGAGCAGTACTTC

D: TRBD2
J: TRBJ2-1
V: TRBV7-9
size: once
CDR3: CASSRGREGFSRYNEQFF
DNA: TGTGCCAGCAGCCGAGGGCGGGAGGGCTTCTCTAGATACAATGAGCAGTTCTTC

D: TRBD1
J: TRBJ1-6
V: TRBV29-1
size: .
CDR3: CRERTGQGSPLHF
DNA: TGCAGGGAACGGACAGGGCAGGGTTCACCCCTCCACTTT

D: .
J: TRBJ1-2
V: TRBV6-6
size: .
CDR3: CASSSPGGLINYGYTF
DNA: TGTGCCAGCAGTTCCCCGGGGGGGCTAATCAACTATGGCTACACCTTC

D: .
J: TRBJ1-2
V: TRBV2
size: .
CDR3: CASSEARKGQGSGYTF
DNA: TGTGCCAGCAGTGAAGCGAGAAAGGGGCAGGGCAGTGGCTACACCTTC

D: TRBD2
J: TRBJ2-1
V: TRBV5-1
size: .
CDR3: CASSRGTSFPEQFF
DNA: TGCGCCAGCAGCCGCGGGACTAGCTTTCCTGAGCAGTTCTTC

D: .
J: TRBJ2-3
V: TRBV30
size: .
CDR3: CAWSLEAGWGDTQYF
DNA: TGTGCCTGGAGTCTGGAGGCGGGGTGGGGGGATACGCAGTATTTT

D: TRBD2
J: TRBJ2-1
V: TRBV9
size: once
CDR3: CASSATLAPGTSGRNEQFF
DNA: TGTGCCAGCAGCGCCACCTTAGCCCCCGGGACTAGCGGGAGGAATGAGCAGTTCTTC

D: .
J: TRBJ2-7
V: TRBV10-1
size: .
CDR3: CASSRLTGPYEQYF
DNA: TGCGCCAGCAGCCGACTGACAGGCCCCTACGAGCAGTACTTC

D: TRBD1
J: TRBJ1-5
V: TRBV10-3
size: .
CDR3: CAISAGTGGFRNQPQHF
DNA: TGTGCCATCAGCGCCGGGACAGGGGGCTTCAGGAATCAGCCCCAGCATTTT